This entry lists 3 T cell receptor beta chains sequenced from one sample in a study of shared clonotypes between healthy human individuals. Assay: immunoSEQ multiplex PCR; the TCRdb copy retains only in-frame clones and omits some. The repertoire holds hundreds of thousands of clones, with approximately 95% as singletons. Sequenced input: naive CD4+ T cells sorted from blood. This sample's subset: CD45RA+ positively selected. The source of these receptors is a woman in her thirties in good health.

The rearrangement uses TRBV6-1 and TRBJ1-2; a weak D match, TRBD1 (6 bases). Germline V gene sequence: CDR1 MNHNS, CDR2 SASEGT. V dropped 5 bases and J dropped 2 bases, with 15 bases sitting between them. The CDR3 is 15 amino acids. CDR3 amino acids: CASSSPRGGNYGYTF. For the CDR3, the DNA is TGTGCCAGCAGTTCCCCGAGGGGGGGAAACTATGGCTACACCTTC.

This chain uses TRBV11-2 with TRBJ2-7; 10 bases agree with TRBD1. The CDR3 extends over 15 amino acids. With V trimmed by 6 bases and J by 5 bases, 10 bases remained unmatched. CDR1 is SGHAT and CDR2 is FQNNGV in the germline V gene. The CDR3 region has the DNA TGTGCCAGCAGACGGCCGGGACAGGGGATGAACGAGCAGTACTTC. Translation: CASRRPGQGMNEQYF. Looking up the rest from reference TRBV11-2 and TRBJ2-7 gives the full variable domain: EAGVAQSPRYKIIEKRQSVAFWCNPISGHATLYWYQQILGQGPKLLIQFQNNGVVDDSQLPKDRFSAERLKGVDSTLKIQPAKLEDSAVYLCASRRPGQGMNEQYFGPGTRLTVT.

This chain links TRBV9 with TRBJ2-5; 8 bases fit TRBD1. V shed 0 bases and J 1 base; nucleotides not matched to a gene: 5. Germline V gene data show CDR1 as SGDLS and CDR2 as YYNGEE. This CDR3 spans 16 amino acids. The DNA of the CDR3 is TGTGCCAGCAGCGTAGGGACAGGGAGTAGCCAAGAGACCCAGTACTTC. It translates to CASSVGTGSSQETQYF.